The text below deals with one TCR beta chain. The antigen remains unidentified. The sample originates from a study of cytomegalovirus exposure and HLA in healthy donors. General study points: It was confirmed in vitro that a few of the CMV-associated chains were specific for CMV antigens.

The V and J ends lost 3 bases and 8 bases respectively, with 14 bases between them. The germline V gene encodes CDR1 SNHLY and CDR2 FYNNEI. The CDR3 consists of 14 residues. Clones were sequenced by immunoSEQ multiplex PCR, and TCRdb holds only the in-frame ones, with some missing. The sample comprises 200,000 to 250,000 clones, less than 90% of which are singletons, and roughly 5.7% rests with the top ten. The chain joins TRBV2 to TRBJ1-5; possibly TRBD1 for D (6 bases). The sequence was collected from a woman between 18 and 29 years old in good health and CMV-seronegative. Sample: PBMCs. CDR3 in amino acids: CASSEVQGRKPQHF. CDR3 bases: TGTGCCAGCAGTGAGGTCCAGGGGAGGAAGCCCCAGCATTTT. Based on the CDR3 plus reference TRBV2 and TRBJ1-5, the full variable domain is EPEVTQTPSHQVTQMGQEVILRCVPISNHLYFYWYRQILGQKVEFLVSFYNNEISEKSEIFDDQFSVERPDGSNFTLKIRSTKLEDSAMYFCASSEVQGRKPQHFGDGTRLSIL.